This TCR beta chain was recorded in a study of monozygotic twins with inflammatory bowel disease. Notes on the study in general: Comparison of concordant versus discordant twins revealed no difference in repertoire similarity, possibly due to limited power. Any single strong signal or clonotype tied to IBD lacked support. Fewer clonotypes were shared with others by IBD patients than by healthy twins, especially with disease activity.

cDNA for each sample came from eight separate reactions. TCRdb re-called the 5' RACE reads and shows each CDR3 protein once, DNA omitted. The table for this sample gives tens of thousands of distinct CDR3 sequences. The CDR3 has 14 amino acids. Per germline, CDR1 SNHLY and CDR2 FYNNEI. Note on this clonotype: As yet, its antigen is unknown.

The rearrangement joins TRBV2 to TRBJ2-4. Sample: blood. The TCR comes from a human donor with ulcerative colitis or Crohn's disease, or a healthy co-twin of an affected twin (not recorded which). The CDR3 spells CASSDTAGWGIQYF.